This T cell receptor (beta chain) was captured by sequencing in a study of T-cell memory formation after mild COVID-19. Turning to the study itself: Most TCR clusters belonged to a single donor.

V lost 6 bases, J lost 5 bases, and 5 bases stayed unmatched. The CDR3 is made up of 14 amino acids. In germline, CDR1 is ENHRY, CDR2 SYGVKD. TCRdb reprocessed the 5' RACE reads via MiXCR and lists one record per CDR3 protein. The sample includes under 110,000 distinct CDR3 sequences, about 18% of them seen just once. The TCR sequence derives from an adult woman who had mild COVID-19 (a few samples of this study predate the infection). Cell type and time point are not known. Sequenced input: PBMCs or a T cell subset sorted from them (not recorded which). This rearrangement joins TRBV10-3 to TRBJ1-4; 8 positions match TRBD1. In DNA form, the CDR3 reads TGTGCCATCAGACCGGGACAGGACAATGAAAAACTGTTTTTT. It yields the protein CAIRPGQDNEKLFF.